This T cell receptor beta chain originates from a study of shared clonotypes between healthy human individuals. V dropped 3 bases and J dropped 5; count of bases not matched to a gene: 10. CDR3 length equals 15 residues. CDR1 and CDR2 from the germline V gene are MNHNY and SVGAGI (reference sequence). A word on this clone: Antigen unknown.

Profiling relied on immunoSEQ multiplex PCR, and the TCRdb table lists in-frame clones only, not all of them. The sample has under 600,000 clones, roughly 98% seen once. Study findings and constraints: Generally, naive subsets came out with larger estimated richness than memory subsets.

Naivety among CD8 cells was defined by CD45RO negativity and positive CCR7 selection, thereby excluding terminally differentiated effector memory CD45RA+ cells. The sequence derives from a man aged 25 to 40 in good health. The V and J genes are TRBV6-6 and TRBJ2-7; 7 bases match TRBD1. The material sequenced was naive CD8+ T cells sorted from blood. CDR3 in DNA: TGTGCCAGCAGTTATCTCGACAGGGCAGGCGACGAGCAGTACTTC. It yields the protein CASSYLDRAGDEQYF.